Below are 18 T cell receptor beta chains sequenced from a single sample in a study of blood T cell repertoires in COVID-19. Clones were read by immunoSEQ multiplex PCR, and TCRdb kept only the in-frame ones, dropping some. The table includes a few hundred thousand clones, 70% to 90% detected once. The sample comprised PBMCs or T cells enriched from blood (not recorded which). These receptors were collected from a woman aged 30 to 39 who had recovered from COVID-19.

The gene calls are TRBV7-9 and TRBJ2-1, with TRBD2 matching 16 bases. J gave up 8 bases and V 4 bases, and 8 bases lay outside the gene matches. The V gene's germline CDR1 is SEHNR and CDR2 FQNEAQ (reference sequence). The CDR3 has 17 residues. CDR3 protein: CASSSWGLAGGPDEQFF. The DNA for the CDR3 is TGTGCCAGCAGCTCGTGGGGACTAGCGGGAGGGCCTGATGAGCAGTTCTTC.

The J gene is TRBJ1-6, the V gene TRBV7-9; D is ambiguous. The V gene lost 5 bases and the J gene lost 9 bases, with 11 bases spanning the gap. This CDR3 is 13 amino acids long. Germline CDR1 is SEHNR and CDR2 is FQNEAQ (reference sequence). CDR3 nucleotide sequence: TGTGCCAGCAGCCGAATTCCAGGTTCACCCCTCCACTTT. Protein product: CASSRIPGSPLHF.

This clone was seen once. This chain links TRBV27 with TRBJ1-2, with 7 nucleotides matching TRBD1. Losses at the gene ends were 6 bases for V and 2 bases for J; bases not matched to a gene: 6. The germline gives CDR1 MNHEY, CDR2 SMNVEV (reference sequence). This CDR3 has 14 residues. In DNA, the CDR3 is TGTGCCAGCAGCTGGACAGGTAACAACTATGGCTACACCTTC. Protein product: CASSWTGNNYGYTF.

A word on this clone: Other DNA sequences in the sample encode the same CDR3. The chain has TRBV5-1 and TRBJ1-6; 9 bases map to TRBD1. CDR3 length: 15 residues. Germline values: CDR1 SGHRS, CDR2 YFSETQ. Trimming removed 4 bases from V and 9 bases from J; junction bases left unmatched: 8. CDR3 sequence (DNA): TGCGCCAGCAGCCCGCAAGGACAGGGGTCTTCACCCCTCCACTTT. It yields the protein CASSPQGQGSSPLHF. The full variable domain, with the rest looked up from reference TRBV5-1 and TRBJ1-6, is KAGVTQTPRYLIKTRGQQVTLSCSPISGHRSVSWYQQTPGQGLQFLFEYFSETQRNKGNFPGRFSGRQFSNSRSEMNVSTLELGDSALYLCASSPQGQGSSPLHFGNGTRLTVT.

The chain recombines TRBV28 with TRBJ2-7; TRBD2 might be the D (6 bases). Trimming removed 4 bases at V and 3 bases at J, with 16 bases between. The CDR3 totals 15 residues. The germline gives CDR1 MDHEN, CDR2 SYDVKM. This chain's CDR3 is CASSSPRELGYEQYF. The CDR3 DNA reads as TGTGCCAGCAGTTCCCCCCGGGAGTTGGGCTACGAGCAGTACTTC.

This clone was seen a handful of times. J is TRBJ1-1 and V is TRBV7-6; D remains unclear. V lost 4 bases and J 3 bases, leaving 18 bases between the germline ends. From germline, CDR1 is SGHVS and CDR2 FNYEAQ. The CDR3 has 16 amino acids. The CDR3 DNA reads as TGTGCCAGCAGCTCCTTAGCCCCGGGAAGGCACACTGAAGCTTTCTTT. It yields the protein CASSSLAPGRHTEAFF.

This clone occurred a few times. V gene TRBV19 combines with J gene TRBJ1-6, with TRBD1 matching over 8 bases. The germline gives CDR1 LNHDA, CDR2 SQIVND (reference sequence). This CDR3 has 16 residues. V lost 7 bases and J lost 6; bases outside the gene matches: 11. The chain's CDR3 is CASTKSSDRVNSPLHF. The CDR3 region has the DNA TGTGCCAGTACCAAATCCTCGGACAGGGTTAATTCACCCCTCCACTTT.

This clone was found a few times. The chain combines TRBV5-6 with TRBJ2-5; tentative D call: TRBD1 (5 bases). V shed 4 bases and J shed 4 bases, with 11 bases lying between them. Germline V gene data show CDR1 as SGHDT and CDR2 as YYEEEE. This CDR3 is built from 13 residues. CDR3 protein: CASSRDRTETQYF. The DNA for the CDR3 is TGTGCCAGCAGCCGTGACAGAACAGAGACCCAGTACTTC. The entire variable domain, with the rest obtained from reference TRBV5-6 and TRBJ2-5, is as follows: DAGVTQSPTHLIKTRGQQVTLRCSPKSGHDTVSWYQQALGQGPQFIFQYYEEEERQRGNFPDRFSGHQFPNYSSELNVNALLLGDSALYLCASSRDRTETQYFGPGTRLLVL.

The V call is TRBV28, the J call TRBJ2-3; 8 nucleotides match TRBD1. V gave up 1 base and J gave up 0 bases; unmatched junction bases: 3. The length of the CDR3 is 16 residues. The germline gives CDR1 MDHEN, CDR2 SYDVKM. The CDR3 region is CASSLSGQGSTDTQYF. In DNA form, the CDR3 reads TGTGCCAGCAGTTTATCTGGACAGGGAAGCACAGATACGCAGTATTTT.

The sample holds a few counts of this clone. The chain carries TRBV6-4 and TRBJ1-5, with 7 nucleotides matching TRBD1. Germline CDR1 and CDR2: MRHNA and SNTAGT. CDR3 length: 15 amino acids. After removal of 3 bases from V and 2 bases from J, the junction contained 4 bases not matched to a gene. The CDR3 protein is CASSEEGGRNQPQHF. In DNA form, the CDR3 reads TGTGCCAGCAGTGAAGAAGGGGGCCGCAATCAGCCCCAGCATTTT.

J is TRBJ2-7 and V is TRBV5-5; D possibly corresponds to TRBD1 (7 bases). Germline CDR1 is SGHKS and CDR2 is YYEKEE (reference sequence). V was trimmed by 3 bases and J by 1 base, leaving 17 bases between them. The CDR3 is made up of 16 amino acids. For the CDR3, the DNA is TGTGCCAGCAGCTCCAGGGGGGCCAGGGGTTCCTACGAGCAGTACTTC. The encoded protein is CASSSRGARGSYEQYF.

The chain employs TRBV10-3 and TRBJ2-7; 8 bases match TRBD2. Germline CDR1 and CDR2: ENHRY and SYGVKD. V gave up 4 bases and J gave up 5 bases; unmatched junction bases: 13. The CDR3 contains 16 residues. CDR3 loop: CAISGAAGGIGDEQYF. CDR3 in DNA: TGTGCCATCAGTGGGGCGGCGGGAGGAATAGGCGACGAGCAGTACTTC.

The chain employs TRBV21-1 and TRBJ1-5; TRBD1, the table's D call, was not compared with the DNA. TRBV21-1 is reported as a pseudogene. This CDR3 has 18 residues. In DNA form, the CDR3 reads TGTGCCAGCAGCAGCCACCGGGACAGGGAGTATAGCAATCAGCCCCAGCATTTT. Translating it yields CASSSHRDREYSNQPQHF.

CDR3 sequence reads: CASSLVGGNYGYTF. The CDR3 DNA sequence: TGTGCCAGCAGTTTAGTAGGCGGCAACTATGGCTACACCTTC. The rearrangement links TRBV27 to TRBJ1-2, with D unclear. The CDR3 loop spans 14 amino acids. Germline V lookup: CDR1 MNHEY, CDR2 SMNVEV (reference sequence). Trimming shortened V by 2 bases and J by 2 bases, and 9 bases separated the two germline ends.

V and J are TRBV5-1 and TRBJ2-7, with TRBD2 identical over 7 bases. The V gene's germline CDR1 is SGHRS and CDR2 YFSETQ. This CDR3 has 15 amino acids. The trim removed 0 bases at V and 2 bases at J, leaving 5 bases unmatched. CDR3 coding DNA: TGCGCCAGCAGCTTGGCTAGCGGAGCCCCCTACGAGCAGTACTTC. Translation: CASSLASGAPYEQYF. Looking up the rest from reference TRBV5-1 and TRBJ2-7 gives the full variable domain: KAGVTQTPRYLIKTRGQQVTLSCSPISGHRSVSWYQQTPGQGLQFLFEYFSETQRNKGNFPGRFSGRQFSNSRSEMNVSTLELGDSALYLCASSLASGAPYEQYFGPGTRLTVT.

The sample holds one count of this clone. The chain carries TRBV7-8 and TRBJ2-1; possible D gene TRBD2, 5 bases. V lost 5 bases and J lost 0, with 14 bases in between. The CDR3 is 16 amino acids. Germline V gene lookup returns CDR1 SGHVS and CDR2 FQNEAQ. The CDR3 sequence is CASSRWNRDSYNEQFF. The CDR3 bases are TGTGCCAGCAGCCGCTGGAACCGGGACTCCTACAATGAGCAGTTCTTC.

This clone was observed a handful of times. This chain links TRBV6-1 with TRBJ2-7, with D tentatively TRBD2 (6 bases). The V end was cut by 0 bases, the J end by 0 bases, with 9 bases between. The CDR3 extends over 15 amino acids. The V gene's germline CDR1 is MNHNS and CDR2 SASEGT. The CDR3 spells CASSEAAGSSYEQYF. CDR3 DNA: TGTGCCAGCAGTGAAGCCGCGGGGAGCTCCTACGAGCAGTACTTC.

This clone came up once. CDR3 sequence (DNA): TGTGCCAGCTACTTAGGACAGGGATCGTTGTGCAATCAGCCCCAGCATTTT. It codes for CASYLGQGSLCNQPQHF. J is TRBJ1-5 and V is TRBV21-1; the table's D call of TRBD1 was not tested on the DNA. TRBV21-1 is a pseudogene locus. This CDR3 is 17 amino acids long.